These 2 T cell receptor beta chains share one sample of origin, sequenced in a study of human T cells and chemical hapten exposure. TCRdb independently ran MiXCR on the RACE reads; one entry per CDR3 protein. Of roughly 120,000 distinct CDR3 sequences listed, over 10% are singletons. The time point is: patch test 1, 2 weeks after DPC sensitization. Treatment given: therapeutic diphenylcyclopropenone sensitization with weekly scalp DPC. The specimen was whole blood, collected in connection with sensitization to the hapten diphenylcyclopropenone (DPC). These receptors all come from a woman in her fifties or sixties with alopecia areata. Some clones in this sample may be carry-over from other donors' samples.

This clonotype was observed many times. This chain links TRBV11-2 with TRBJ2-3; D gene uncertain. From germline, CDR1 is SGHAT and CDR2 FQNNGV. Deletions cut 0 bases from V and 3 bases from J, with 7 bases between. This CDR3 is 14 amino acids long. DNA for the CDR3: TGTGCCAGCAGCTTAGAGGCCCCGACAGATACGCAGTATTTT. Protein: CASSLEAPTDTQYF.

Written as DNA, the CDR3 is TGTGCCAGCAGGCAAGGGACTAGCGGGTTGAATGAGCAGTTCTTC. This codes for CASRQGTSGLNEQFF. The chain joins TRBV27 to TRBJ2-1, with 12 positions matching TRBD2. The CDR3 spans 15 residues. Germline values: CDR1 MNHEY, CDR2 SMNVEV (reference sequence). J lost 7 bases, V lost 6 bases, and 7 bases had no gene match.